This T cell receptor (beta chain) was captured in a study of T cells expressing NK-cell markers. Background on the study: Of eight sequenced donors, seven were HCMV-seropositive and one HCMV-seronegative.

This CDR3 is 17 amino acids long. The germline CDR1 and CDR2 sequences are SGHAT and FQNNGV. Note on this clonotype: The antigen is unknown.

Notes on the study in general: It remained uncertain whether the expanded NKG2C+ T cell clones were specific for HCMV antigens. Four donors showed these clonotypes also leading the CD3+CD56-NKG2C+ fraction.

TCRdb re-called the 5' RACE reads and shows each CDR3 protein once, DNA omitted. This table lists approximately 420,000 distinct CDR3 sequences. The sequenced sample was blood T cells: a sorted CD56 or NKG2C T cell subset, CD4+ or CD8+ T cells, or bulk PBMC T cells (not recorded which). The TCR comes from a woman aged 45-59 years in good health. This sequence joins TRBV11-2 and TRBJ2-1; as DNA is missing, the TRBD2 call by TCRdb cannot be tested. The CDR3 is CASSSTSVSGRVGEQFF.